These 5 T cell receptor beta chains share one sample of origin, sequenced in a study of CD8+ T cells in alopecia areata. The sequencing template was cDNA reverse transcribed from extracted RNA. The protocol was immunoSEQ multiplex PCR, while the TCRdb copy is restricted to in-frame clones and leaves out a portion. The sample has 200,000 to 250,000 clones; more than 30% are singletons. Regarding treatment: oral pan-JAK inhibitor, 5-10 mg twice daily. The starting material was CD4+ T cells sorted from blood, obtained at approximately week 30, from a patient treated with tofacitinib. These receptors originate from a human donor with alopecia areata.

In this sample, this clone turned up a few times. V usage is TRBV30 and J usage is TRBJ2-3; no reliable D call. From germline, CDR1 is GTSNPN and CDR2 SVGIG (reference sequence). The CDR3 consists of 15 residues. Trimming left V 4 bases short and J 0 bases short, with 14 bases between. CDR3 protein: CAWTLGSSSTDTQYF. The CDR3 coding sequence is TGTGCCTGGACCCTGGGCAGCTCTAGCACAGATACGCAGTATTTT. The variable domain in full, completed from reference TRBV30 and TRBJ2-3, reads SQTIHQWPATLVQPVGSPLSLECTVEGTSNPNLYWYRQAAGRGLQLLFYSVGIGQISSEVPQNLSASRPQDRQFILSSKKLLLSDSGFYLCAWTLGSSSTDTQYFGPGTRLTVL.

The chain employs TRBV6-1 and TRBJ2-7; D remains unclear. The ends were cut back, 8 bases at V and 5 bases at J, with 7 bases in the middle. Germline values: CDR1 MNHNS, CDR2 SASEGT. CDR3 length: 10 amino acids. CDR3 region: CASRTDEQYF. As DNA, the CDR3 is TGTGCCAGCCGGACGGACGAGCAGTACTTC.

In its sample, this clone was seen a few times. V gene TRBV6-6 combines with J gene TRBJ2-1; the D gene is possibly TRBD1 (6 bases). The CDR3 is made up of 14 amino acids. V shed 0 bases and J shed 4 bases, with 7 bases lying between them. Germline V CDR1 and CDR2: MNHNY, SVGAGI (reference sequence). The chain's CDR3 is CASSYSDRYNEQFF. DNA for the CDR3: TGTGCCAGCAGTTACTCGGACAGATACAATGAGCAGTTCTTC.

J is TRBJ2-7 and V is TRBV2; D is undetermined. The V end lost 6 bases, the J end lost 2 bases, and 8 bases lay between the germline ends. The germline V gene has CDR1 SNHLY and CDR2 FYNNEI. The CDR3 covers 12 residues. CDR3 coding DNA: TGTGCCAGCAGGCACGGAACCTACGAGCAGTACTTC. Encoded protein: CASRHGTYEQYF.

V is TRBV29-1 and J is TRBJ1-1; perhaps TRBD1 as D (6 bases). Trimming left V 4 bases short and J 11 bases short, with 20 bases between. CDR3 length: 13 amino acids. Germline-derived CDR1 and CDR2 are SQVTM and ANQGSEA. CDR3 amino acids: CSVALLLQGRAFF. Here the CDR3 DNA reads TGCAGCGTTGCCCTCCTTTTACAGGGTAGGGCTTTCTTT.